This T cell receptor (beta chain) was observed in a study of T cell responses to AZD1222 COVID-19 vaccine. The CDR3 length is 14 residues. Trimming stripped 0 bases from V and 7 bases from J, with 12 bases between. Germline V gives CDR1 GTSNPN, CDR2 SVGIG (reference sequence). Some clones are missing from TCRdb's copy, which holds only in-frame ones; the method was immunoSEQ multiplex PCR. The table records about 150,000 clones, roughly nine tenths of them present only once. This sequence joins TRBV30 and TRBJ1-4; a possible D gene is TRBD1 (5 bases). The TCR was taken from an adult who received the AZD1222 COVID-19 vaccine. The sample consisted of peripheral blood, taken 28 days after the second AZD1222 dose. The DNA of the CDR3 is TGTGCCTGGAGTGTAGGAGGACAACTTGAAAAACTGTTTTTT. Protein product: CAWSVGGQLEKLFF.